Each of the 30 T cell receptor beta chains below was sequenced from the same sample in a study of vaccination effects on CD4 cells after COVID-19. Their antigens remain unidentified. ViraFEST assay sequencing came after antigen-specific CD4+ T cells were expanded with viral peptide pools. Once cultured for more than nine days, the cells underwent separation to obtain CD4+ T cells. Libraries were prepared by immunoSEQ multiplex PCR; TCRdb keeps only in-frame clonotypes and omits some of them. Here the sample spans around 83,000 clones, roughly 80% being singletons. This material consisted of CD4+ T cells from PBMCs cultured with HCoV-229E spike peptides, taken before COVID-19 vaccination. Source of these receptors: a human donor who received a COVID-19 vaccine.

The chain combines TRBV4-1 with TRBJ1-2; 7 bases match TRBD1. The CDR3 runs to 20 residues. The V gene's germline CDR1 is MGHRA and CDR2 YSYEKL. V lost 3 bases, J lost 5 bases, and 24 bases stayed unmatched. The CDR3 DNA reads as TGCGCCAGCAGCCAGGGGAATTTGTTCCGGGACAGAACTCCCACATATGGCTACACCTTC. Translated: CASSQGNLFRDRTPTYGYTF.

The rearrangement joins TRBV24-1 to TRBJ1-5, with D unresolved. The CDR3 covers 13 residues. Per germline, CDR1 KGHDR and CDR2 SFDVKD. Trimming stripped 5 bases from V and 5 bases from J, with 9 bases between. The CDR3 DNA reads as TGTGCCACCAGTGTCTCAGACGATCAGCCCCAGCATTTT. It codes for CATSVSDDQPQHF.

The gene calls are TRBV18 and TRBJ1-6, with 10 nucleotides matching TRBD1. The trim removed 3 bases at V and 6 bases at J, leaving 5 bases unmatched. The CDR3 spans 16 residues. The germline gives CDR1 KGHSH, CDR2 LQKENI. The CDR3 sequence is CASSPDGTGVNSPLHF. CDR3 bases: TGTGCCAGCTCACCGGACGGGACAGGGGTTAATTCACCCCTCCACTTT.

V and J are TRBV12-3 or TRBV12-4 and TRBJ1-2, with D unresolved. The CDR3 runs to 13 residues. V was trimmed by 6 bases and J by 6 bases, leaving 14 bases between them. CDR3 loop: CASSPRRRNGYTF. The DNA of the CDR3 is TGTGCCAGCAGCCCGAGACGGAGAAATGGCTACACCTTC.

The chain carries TRBV6-5 and TRBJ1-2; no firm D call. CDR1 and CDR2 (germline): MNHEY, SVGAGI. The CDR3 runs 11 residues. Trimming took 7 bases from V and 7 from J, leaving 10 bases between them. The CDR3 DNA reads as TGTGCCAGCATATACCTTGGTGGCTACACCTTC. This sequence encodes CASIYLGGYTF.

J is TRBJ2-2 and V is TRBV5-8; TRBD1 matches 8 bases. The CDR3 runs to 16 residues. Losses at the gene ends were 5 bases for V and 1 base for J; bases not matched to a gene: 7. Germline V gene sequence: CDR1 SGHTS, CDR2 YDEGEE. CDR3 in amino acids: CASSSNRGLNTGELFF. DNA for the CDR3: TGTGCCAGCAGTTCAAACAGGGGGTTGAACACCGGGGAGCTGTTTTTT. Based on the CDR3 plus reference TRBV5-8 and TRBJ2-2, the full variable domain is EAGVTQSPTHLIKTRGQQATLRCSPISGHTSVYWYQQALGLGLQFLLWYDEGEERNRGNFPPRFSGRQFPNYSSELNVNALELEDSALYLCASSSNRGLNTGELFFGEGSRLTVL.

V and J are TRBV12-3 or TRBV12-4 and TRBJ2-5; TRBD1 might be the D (6 bases). V was clipped by 6 bases and J by 2 bases, with 10 bases between them. The CDR3 runs 13 residues. The CDR3 is CASRVGQQETQYF. The CDR3 bases are TGTGCCAGCAGGGTCGGACAGCAAGAGACCCAGTACTTC.

In its sample, this clone was seen a few times. This chain joins TRBV5-1 and TRBJ1-1; D is unclear. There are 15 residues in the CDR3. Germline V gene lookup returns CDR1 SGHRS and CDR2 YFSETQ. V was pared by 4 bases and J by 5 bases, with 18 bases between. CDR3 in amino acids: CASSPRPGDGTEAFF. The CDR3 DNA sequence: TGCGCCAGCAGCCCGCGGCCCGGGGATGGGACTGAAGCTTTCTTT.

This clone has only a few counts. The rearrangement uses TRBV24-1 and TRBJ1-1, with D unresolved. CDR1 is KGHDR and CDR2 is SFDVKD in the germline V gene. This CDR3 has 15 amino acids. V dropped 2 bases and J dropped 1 base, with 10 bases sitting between them. The CDR3 here is CATSDSAAGNTEAFF. The CDR3 DNA follows: TGTGCCACCAGTGATTCAGCGGCGGGGAACACTGAAGCTTTCTTT.

V usage is TRBV2 and J usage is TRBJ2-4; D tentatively reads TRBD1 or TRBD2 (5 bases each). The ends were cut back, 3 bases at V and 6 bases at J, with 9 bases in the middle. Germline V lookup: CDR1 SNHLY, CDR2 FYNNEI. CDR3 length: 13 residues. CDR3 nucleotide sequence: TGTGCCAGCAGTGACCGAGGGGCAAACATTCAGTACTTC. This translates into CASSDRGANIQYF.

The chain uses TRBV6-1 and TRBJ2-1; 12 nucleotides align to TRBD2. V gave up 1 base and J gave up 8 bases; unmatched junction bases: 6. Per the germline V gene, CDR1 is MNHNS and CDR2 is SASEGT. The CDR3 covers 16 residues. In nucleotides, the CDR3 is TGTGCCAGCAGTGAAGTTCTAGCGGGGGGGCCCGATGAGCAGTTCTTC. Protein product: CASSEVLAGGPDEQFF.

The chain is built from TRBV5-1 and TRBJ2-3, with unresolved D. The germline V gene has CDR1 SGHRS and CDR2 YFSETQ. This CDR3 spans 16 amino acids. V gave up 0 bases and J gave up 0 bases, with 11 bases separating them. The DNA of the CDR3 is TGCGCCAGCAGCTTGGTGGCAGGCTCTAGCACAGATACGCAGTATTTT. Protein product: CASSLVAGSSTDTQYF.

The gene calls are TRBV3-1 (or the pseudogene TRBV3-2) and TRBJ2-2; 7 bases are shared with TRBD1. CDR1 is LGHDT, CDR2 YNNKEL, per germline (reference sequence). The CDR3 extends over 18 amino acids. Trimming cost V 4 bases and J 4 bases; bases outside gene matches: 15. The CDR3 sequence: CASSLFPSEGAFTGELFF. The DNA for the CDR3 is TGTGCCAGCAGCCTGTTTCCGTCTGAGGGGGCATTCACCGGGGAGCTGTTTTTT.

V is TRBV15 and J is TRBJ2-7; D is possibly TRBD1 (6 bases). V was shortened by 0 bases and J by 0 bases, with 21 bases between the two germline ends. The CDR3 sequence is 19 residues long. In germline, CDR1 is LNHNV, CDR2 YYDKDF (reference sequence). The CDR3 nucleotides are TGTGCCACCAGCAGAGATTTACCCAGCGCTCAGGGGTTCTCCTACGAGCAGTACGTC. As protein: CATSRDLPSAQGFSYEQYV.

This clone has more than one count but fewer than ten. The V call is TRBV5-1, the J call TRBJ2-7, with D maybe TRBD1 (6 bases). V lost 4 bases to trimming and J lost 4 bases, with 12 bases between them. This CDR3 contains 13 residues. The germline gives CDR1 SGHRS, CDR2 YFSETQ. DNA for the CDR3: TGCGCCAGCAGCCTGTACAGGGTTTACGAGCAGTACGTC. Residues: CASSLYRVYEQYV.

The V call is TRBV7-3, the J call TRBJ2-1; 9 nucleotides agree with TRBD2. CDR1 is SGHTA and CDR2 is FQGTGA in the germline V gene. This CDR3 is built from 15 residues. V lost 2 bases and J lost 8; bases outside the gene matches: 7. Written as DNA, the CDR3 is TGTGCCAGCAGCTTATTCGCGGGGGGGCCCCATGAGCAGTTCTTC. Amino acids: CASSLFAGGPHEQFF.

This clone was counted between two and nine times. The CDR3 coding sequence is TGTGCCAGTAGTAGCGGGGGGGACTCCTACGAGCAGTACGTC. Translation gives CASSSGGDSYEQYV. V is TRBV19 and J is TRBJ2-7, with 9 bases aligning to TRBD2. V trimming: 4 bases; J trimming: 0 bases; junction bases outside the gene matches: 1. This CDR3 has 14 amino acids. The germline V gene has CDR1 LNHDA and CDR2 SQIVND (reference sequence).

The J gene is TRBJ2-5, the V gene TRBV10-1; perhaps TRBD2 as D (5 bases). The CDR3 totals 13 residues. Trimming took off 0 bases at V and 7 bases at J, with 9 bases between the two ends. CDR1 WNHNN and CDR2 SYGVQD come from the germline V gene (reference sequence). The CDR3 DNA is TGCGCCAGCAGTGAGTCGGTTCGGGGGACCCAGTACTTC. Protein sequence: CASSESVRGTQYF.

The chain combines TRBV27 with TRBJ1-6; the D gene is possibly TRBD1 (5 bases). V lost 2 bases and J lost 1, with 9 bases in between. The germline CDR1 and CDR2 sequences are MNHEY and SMNVEV (reference sequence). The CDR3 consists of 16 residues. The CDR3 bases are TGTGCCAGCAGTTTAACCGGGGCATCCTATAATTCACCCCTCCACTTT. This sequence encodes CASSLTGASYNSPLHF.

The CDR3 sequence is CASSLYKRGLADTQYF. The CDR3 nucleotides read TGTGCCAGCAGCTTATATAAGCGGGGGTTAGCGGATACGCAGTATTTT. V gene TRBV7-3 combines with J gene TRBJ2-3; TRBD2 aligns across 8 bases. With 2 bases clipped from V and 6 bases from J, the junction kept 10 bases outside the gene matches. The CDR3 is 16 amino acids. Germline assignment: CDR1 SGHTA and CDR2 FQGTGA.

This chain links TRBV4-1 with TRBJ2-5; TRBD1 matches at 9 bases. CDR1 is MGHRA, CDR2 YSYEKL, per germline. V lost 2 bases, J lost 5 bases, and 9 bases stayed unmatched. The CDR3 runs 16 residues. The CDR3 sequence is CASSQYGDRVLETQYF. The CDR3 region has the DNA TGCGCCAGCAGCCAATACGGGGACAGGGTATTGGAGACCCAGTACTTC.

This clone was found a few times. The chain combines TRBV5-5 with TRBJ2-1, with 7 nucleotides matching TRBD2. V shed 5 bases, J shed 7 bases, and the junction held 3 bases outside the gene matches. This CDR3 has 12 residues. Germline V gene sequence: CDR1 SGHKS, CDR2 YYEKEE (reference sequence). The CDR3 nucleotides read TGTGCCAGCAGTTCGGGGGGAAATGAGCAGTTCTTC. Amino acid sequence: CASSSGGNEQFF. Full variable domain (remainder filled in from reference TRBV5-5 and TRBJ2-1): DAGVTQSPTHLIKTRGQQVTLRCSPISGHKSVSWYQQVLGQGPQFIFQYYEKEERGRGNFPDRFSARQFPNYSSELNVNALLLGDSALYLCASSSGGNEQFFGPGTRLTVL.

The V and J genes are TRBV29-1 and TRBJ2-5; D is uncertain. Germline assignment: CDR1 SQVTM and CDR2 ANQGSEA. The CDR3 sequence is 14 residues long. V was pared by 2 bases and J by 2 bases, with 12 bases between. In DNA form, the CDR3 reads TGCAGCGTTGAAAGGTCCAGGTTACAAGAGACCCAGTACTTC. This gives the protein CSVERSRLQETQYF.

The V and J genes are TRBV10-1 and TRBJ2-3; D is perhaps TRBD2 (5 bases). This CDR3 has 12 residues. Between the trimmed V and J ends, which lost 4 bases and 11 bases, there was a span of 13 bases. In germline, CDR1 is WNHNN, CDR2 SYGVQD (reference sequence). The CDR3 is CASSAGSGMQYF. Here the CDR3 DNA reads TGCGCCAGCAGTGCGGGGAGCGGAATGCAGTATTTT.

This clone has a single count. J is TRBJ1-1 and V is TRBV19; no definite D call. Trimming removed 0 bases from V and 3 bases from J, with 5 bases in between. CDR1 is LNHDA and CDR2 is SQIVND in the germline V gene (reference sequence). The CDR3 has 13 residues. Here the CDR3 DNA reads TGTGCCAGTAGTATAGACCTGGACACTGAAGCTTTCTTT. Its translation is CASSIDLDTEAFF.

This clone appeared a single time. The chain links TRBV29-1 to TRBJ1-2, with 8 bases that match TRBD1. This CDR3 spans 14 amino acids. The trim removed 7 bases at V and 2 bases at J, leaving 9 bases unmatched. The V gene's germline CDR1 is SQVTM and CDR2 ANQGSEA. CDR3 nucleotide sequence: TGCAGCGCCTCAGGGGGCGGTGGAAACTATGGCTACACCTTC. It specifies CSASGGGGNYGYTF.

This clone appeared a few times. V gene TRBV13 combines with J gene TRBJ1-6; the D is unclear. The ends were cut back, 3 bases at V and 7 bases at J, with 7 bases in the middle. The CDR3 length is 13 residues. Germline-derived CDR1 and CDR2 are PRHDT and FYEKMQ (reference sequence). CDR3 coding DNA: TGTGCCAGCAGCTTGAAGGGCAATTCACCCCTCCACTTT. Translating gives CASSLKGNSPLHF.

This clone was counted a single time. J is TRBJ2-3 and V is TRBV5-6; tentatively, D is TRBD1 (5 bases). The ends were cut back, 1 base at V and 2 bases at J, with 8 bases in the middle. This CDR3 spans 14 amino acids. Germline V gives CDR1 SGHDT, CDR2 YYEEEE. Here the CDR3 reads CASSLLGPTDTQYF. For the CDR3, the DNA is TGTGCCAGCAGCTTGCTGGGGCCCACAGATACGCAGTATTTT.

The chain employs TRBV5-1 and TRBJ2-3; 9 nucleotides line up with TRBD2. The germline V gene has CDR1 SGHRS and CDR2 YFSETQ. V was pared by 0 bases and J by 4 bases, with 6 bases of the junction left unmatched. CDR3 length: 16 residues. The CDR3 bases are TGCGCCAGCAGCTTGGACCCTAGCGGGGTGGCAGATACGCAGTATTTT. Its protein is CASSLDPSGVADTQYF. Filled out from reference TRBV5-1 and TRBJ2-3, the complete variable domain reads KAGVTQTPRYLIKTRGQQVTLSCSPISGHRSVSWYQQTPGQGLQFLFEYFSETQRNKGNFPGRFSGRQFSNSRSEMNVSTLELGDSALYLCASSLDPSGVADTQYFGPGTRLTVL.

There are a few counts of this clone. The chain couples TRBV19 to TRBJ1-1; 9 bases line up with TRBD1. Germline values: CDR1 LNHDA, CDR2 SQIVND (reference sequence). This CDR3 is 14 amino acids long. J gave up 7 bases and V 5 bases, and 8 bases lay outside the gene matches. The CDR3, as DNA: TGTGCCAGTAGTCCTTGGACAGGGGAGGGTGAAGCTTTCTTT. This gives the protein CASSPWTGEGEAFF. Variable domain in full (rest from reference TRBV19 and TRBJ1-1): DGGITQSPKYLFRKEGQNVTLSCEQNLNHDAMYWYRQDPGQGLRLIYYSQIVNDFQKGDIAEGYSVSREKKESFPLTVTSAQKNPTAFYLCASSPWTGEGEAFFGQGTRLTVV.